The 20 T cell receptor beta chains in this list originate from one sample, sequenced in a study of blood T cell repertoires in COVID-19. Sequencing used immunoSEQ multiplex PCR; TCRdb keeps in-frame clones, though not all of them. The table includes under 250,000 clones, 65% to 90% detected once. The sequenced material came from peripheral blood. The receptors were gathered from a human donor in a cohort sampled during active COVID-19.

The chain is built from TRBV4-2 and TRBJ2-7; 9 positions match TRBD1. V was pared by 5 bases and J by 5 bases, with 4 bases of the junction left unmatched. Germline V gives CDR1 LGHNA, CDR2 YNFKEQ. The CDR3 is 13 residues long. CDR3 sequence reads: CASSRQGGDEQYF. The DNA of the CDR3 is TGTGCCAGCAGCAGACAGGGGGGAGACGAGCAGTACTTC.

This clone showed up many times. The chain is built from TRBV27 and TRBJ2-1; D gene unclear. The CDR3 covers 13 residues. CDR1 is MNHEY, CDR2 SMNVEV, per germline (reference sequence). The V and J ends lost 2 bases and 4 bases respectively, with 6 bases between them. In DNA form, the CDR3 reads TGTGCCAGCAGTTTAAGGAGATACAATGAGCAGTTCTTC. Translated: CASSLRRYNEQFF.

The chain recombines TRBV30 with TRBJ2-7; TRBD1 matches at 10 bases. Germline V lookup: CDR1 GTSNPN, CDR2 SVGIG (reference sequence). This CDR3 is 13 amino acids long. V lost 6 bases to trimming and J lost 0 bases; unmatched junction nucleotides: 2. The DNA for the CDR3 is TGTGCCTGCTGGACAGGGGGCTCCTACGAGCAGTACTTC. Protein sequence: CACWTGGSYEQYF.

There are a few counts of this clone. The chain employs TRBV18 and TRBJ2-7, with 9 bases identical to TRBD1. This CDR3 has 13 residues. The V and J ends lost 5 bases and 6 bases, in that order; junction bases with no gene match: 5. Germline V lookup: CDR1 KGHSH, CDR2 LQKENI. The CDR3 sequence: CASSVQGAGEQYF. CDR3 sequence (DNA): TGTGCCAGCTCAGTACAGGGGGCAGGCGAGCAGTACTTC.

The chain uses TRBV13 and TRBJ1-3, with D perhaps matching TRBD1 (5 bases). Germline-derived CDR1 and CDR2 are PRHDT and FYEKMQ (reference sequence). Trimming removed 0 bases from V and 2 bases from J, with 14 bases in between. This CDR3 is 17 amino acids long. The CDR3 nucleotides read TGTGCCAGCAGCTTAGGCCTAAGGGGTACTGCTGGAAACACCATATATTTT. It yields the protein CASSLGLRGTAGNTIYF.

V usage is TRBV28 and J usage is TRBJ1-6; tentative D call: TRBD1 (6 bases). This CDR3 spans 14 amino acids. Trimming removed 11 bases from V and 8 bases from J, with 19 bases in between. In germline, CDR1 is MDHEN, CDR2 SYDVKM. The CDR3, as DNA: TGTGCCGGGAATACAGGGATCCCTTATTCACCCCTCCACTTT. It is translated as CAGNTGIPYSPLHF.

The V gene is TRBV15, the J gene TRBJ2-7; weak D call: TRBD1 (5 bases). The CDR3 totals 12 residues. V lost 3 bases, J lost 4 bases, and 7 bases lay in between. Germline assignment: CDR1 LNHNV and CDR2 YYDKDF (reference sequence). The CDR3 DNA reads TGTGCCACCAGCAGTCAGGGATACGAGCAGTACTTC. The encoded protein is CATSSQGYEQYF.

This chain uses TRBV25-1 with TRBJ2-7; 9 positions agree with TRBD2. CDR3 length: 15 residues. Unmatched junction bases numbered 4, after V lost 2 bases and J lost 2 bases. Germline CDR1 reads MGHDK; CDR2 reads SYGVNS. DNA of the CDR3: TGTGCCAGCAGTGAACTTGGACTAGCGCCCTACGAGCAGTACTTC. Its translation is CASSELGLAPYEQYF.

The chain is built from TRBV5-4 and TRBJ1-4; TRBD1 matches at 9 bases. CDR3 length equals 16 residues. V trimming: 4 bases; J trimming: 4 bases; junction bases outside the gene matches: 8. Germline V gene sequence: CDR1 SGHNT, CDR2 YYREEE (reference sequence). The CDR3 DNA sequence: TGTGCCAGCAGCCCGCCCCCGGGACAGGGTAATGAAAAACTGTTTTTT. Its translation: CASSPPPGQGNEKLFF.

The V and J genes are TRBV18 and TRBJ2-7; D remains unclear. The CDR3 runs 15 residues. V lost 0 bases and J 0 bases, leaving 9 bases between the germline ends. Germline V gene lookup returns CDR1 KGHSH and CDR2 LQKENI. The CDR3 loop is CASSPPSPSSYEQYF. The DNA for the CDR3 is TGTGCCAGCTCACCACCCAGTCCAAGCTCCTACGAGCAGTACTTC.

The rearrangement uses TRBV15 and TRBJ1-2; possibly TRBD1 for D (5 bases). Per the germline V gene, CDR1 is LNHNV and CDR2 is YYDKDF (reference sequence). CDR3 length: 16 amino acids. Trimming left V 1 base short and J 3 bases short, with 15 bases between. CDR3 loop: CATSRARRRDDYGYTF. The DNA of the CDR3 is TGTGCCACCAGCAGAGCTAGGAGGAGGGACGACTATGGCTACACCTTC.

This clone appeared many times. The gene calls are TRBV5-1 and TRBJ2-4; 7 nucleotides line up with TRBD1. CDR1 and CDR2 from the germline V gene are SGHRS and YFSETQ. Germline trimming cut 2 bases from V and 8 bases from J; bases unmatched to any gene: 7. CDR3 length equals 14 residues. CDR3 protein: CASSLDRVGDIQYF. The CDR3 DNA follows: TGCGCCAGCAGCTTAGACAGGGTAGGGGACATTCAGTACTTC.

This clone has just one count. This chain joins TRBV30 and TRBJ2-7, with 7 nucleotides matching TRBD2. V gave up 0 bases and J gave up 6 bases; unmatched junction bases: 5. The germline gives CDR1 GTSNPN, CDR2 SVGIG (reference sequence). The CDR3 sequence is 13 residues long. CDR3 DNA: TGTGCCTGGAGTGTAGAGACTAGCTCCGAGCAGTACTTC. Protein product: CAWSVETSSEQYF.

This chain uses TRBV29-1 with TRBJ2-1; 10 nucleotides match TRBD1. This CDR3 spans 15 amino acids. Germline-derived CDR1 and CDR2 are SQVTM and ANQGSEA. Losses at the gene ends were 7 bases for V and 7 bases for J; bases not matched to a gene: 13. Here the CDR3 DNA reads TGCAGCGCGGTAACCCGGGACAGGGGCTTTAATGAGCAGTTCTTC. Its translation is CSAVTRDRGFNEQFF.

This chain connects TRBV2 to TRBJ1-2; D remains unclear. CDR1 and CDR2 from the germline V gene are SNHLY and FYNNEI. Trimming left V 7 bases short and J 2 bases short, with 14 bases between. The CDR3 is 14 residues long. Here the CDR3 DNA reads TGTGCCAGCACCAGGTTGGTATGGAACTATGGCTACACCTTC. It specifies CASTRLVWNYGYTF.

The chain couples TRBV18 to TRBJ1-1; 7 bases line up with TRBD1. Germline trimming cut 5 bases from V and 3 bases from J; bases unmatched to any gene: 6. Looked up from germline, CDR1 is KGHSH and CDR2 is LQKENI. This CDR3 comprises 14 residues. For the CDR3, the DNA is TGTGCCAGCTCAAATTACAGGGGCCACACTGAAGCTTTCTTT. Amino acid sequence: CASSNYRGHTEAFF.

The J gene is TRBJ1-1, the V gene TRBV5-1, with D maybe TRBD1 (6 bases). V was shortened by 2 bases and J by 1 base, with 9 bases between the two germline ends. Germline lookup yields CDR1 SGHRS and CDR2 YFSETQ. CDR3 length: 14 residues. This CDR3 is CASSFDRTNTEAFF. The CDR3, as DNA: TGCGCCAGCAGCTTCGACAGGACGAACACTGAAGCTTTCTTT.

This chain connects TRBV19 to TRBJ2-1, with D tentatively TRBD1 (6 bases). The V gene lost 5 bases and the J gene lost 9 bases, with 14 bases spanning the gap. Germline V gene lookup returns CDR1 LNHDA and CDR2 SQIVND (reference sequence). This CDR3 region has 13 residues. The CDR3 DNA is TGTGCCAGTAGTTTACAGGGAGTTGGTGAGCAGTTCTTC. Protein sequence: CASSLQGVGEQFF.

The chain carries TRBV20-1 and TRBJ2-1; D perhaps matches TRBD1 (5 bases). V was clipped by 3 bases and J by 6 bases, with 9 bases between them. This CDR3 region has 12 residues. Germline loops: CDR1 DFQATT, CDR2 SNEGSKA (reference sequence). CDR3 in DNA: TGCAGTGCTAGTGGGGCCCCCAATGAGCAGTTCTTC. Residues: CSASGAPNEQFF.

This chain links TRBV6-6 with TRBJ2-1; D possibly corresponds to TRBD1 (6 bases). V was trimmed by 2 bases and J by 8 bases, leaving 13 bases between them. The CDR3 loop spans 14 amino acids. Germline loops: CDR1 MNHNY, CDR2 SVGAGI (reference sequence). The CDR3 DNA follows: TGTGCCAGCAGTTACGGGCGGAAGGGGGATGAGCAGTTCTTC. As protein: CASSYGRKGDEQFF.